The rows below give T cell receptor beta chains drawn from one sample of a study of identical twins. TCRdb independently ran MiXCR on the 5' RACE reads; one entry per CDR3 protein. The data hold more than 1.5 million distinct CDR3 sequences, with 32% observed a single time. Sequenced sample: cord blood. These receptor sequences come from a newborn girl in good health. CDR3s include the opening cysteine and the closing phenylalanine or tryptophan. D genes are given only for firm matches. Only part of the rows carry a size: once, few, many, or a class if the clone is expanded.

d_gene	j_gene	abundance	v_gene	CDR3aa	CDR3nt
TRBD1	TRBJ1-5	NA	TRBV10-3	CAIRTGAGQPQHF	TGTGCCATCAGAACAGGGGCTGGCCAGCCCCAGCATTTT
NA	TRBJ2-3	few	TRBV7-2	CASSLAYIVRRGADTQYF	TGTGCCAGCAGCTTAGCTTACATAGTCCGAAGAGGGGCAGATACGCAGTATTTT
NA	TRBJ2-1	NA	TRBV27	CAIYSQGETQFF	TGTGCCATCTACTCACAAGGGGAGACCCAGTTCTTC
NA	TRBJ2-7	once	TRBV19	CASRSMAIYNEQYF	TGTGCCAGTCGCAGTATGGCAATCTACAATGAGCAGTACTTC
NA	TRBJ2-5	NA	TRBV29-1	CSVGGGTKETQYF	TGCAGCGTTGGTGGCGGGACCAAAGAGACCCAGTACTTC
NA	TRBJ2-3	few	TRBV6-6	CASTSYRRELPDTQYF	TGTGCCAGCACATCCTACCGTAGGGAGCTCCCAGATACGCAGTATTTT
TRBD1	TRBJ1-1	few	TRBV27	CASSPIGQGTNTEAFF	TGTGCCAGCAGCCCGATAGGACAGGGGACGAACACTGAAGCTTTCTTT
NA	TRBJ2-7	NA	TRBV10-3	CAISKDTYEQYF	TGTGCCATCAGTAAGGACACCTACGAGCAGTACTTC
NA	TRBJ1-2	NA	TRBV30	CAWSPQGWDGYTF	TGTGCCTGGAGCCCACAGGGTTGGGATGGCTACACCTTC
NA	TRBJ2-1	few	TRBV19	CASRPSGLRKGEQFF	TGTGCCAGTAGGCCAAGCGGACTTCGAAAGGGAGAGCAGTTCTTC
TRBD1	TRBJ1-2	NA	TRBV6-6	CASTALRVGTVRVGYTF	TGTGCCAGCACCGCCCTTCGAGTCGGGACAGTAAGGGTCGGCTACACCTTC
NA	TRBJ1-5	few	TRBV12-3/TRBV12-4	CASSNRDPGYSNQPQHF	TGTGCCAGCAGTAATAGGGACCCAGGTTATAGCAATCAGCCCCAGCATTTT
NA	TRBJ2-7	few	TRBV6-1	CASSVILETYEQYF	TGTGCCAGCAGTGTTATCTTAGAAACCTACGAGCAGTACTTC